Following are 21 T cell receptor beta chains from one sample sequenced in a study of blood T cells in healthy people across ages. A sample-barcoded 5' primer and a J-beta primer mix were used in a second PCR of roughly 6 to 11 cycles. TCRdb reanalysed the 5' RACE reads using MiXCR and keeps one entry per CDR3 protein. The sample has roughly 1,700,000 distinct CDR3 sequences, roughly 27% seen once. What was sequenced was blood. The receptors stem from a woman aged 25 to 39 in good health.

The chain has TRBV7-2 and TRBJ2-7, with D perhaps TRBD2 (6 bases). Per the germline V gene, CDR1 is SGHTA and CDR2 is FQGNSA. This CDR3 has 14 amino acids. Trimming stripped 5 bases from V and 1 base from J, with 12 bases between. CDR3 sequence (DNA): TGTGCCAGCAGCAGATGGACTACTTCCTACGAGCAGTACTTC. Amino acid sequence: CASSRWTTSYEQYF.

The rearrangement uses TRBV20-1 and TRBJ2-3, with D unclear. The germline gives CDR1 DFQATT, CDR2 SNEGSKA (reference sequence). The CDR3 contains 11 residues. V was shortened by 4 bases and J by 5 bases, with 7 bases between the two germline ends. The CDR3 region has the DNA TGCAGTGCTATATCTCAAGATACGCAGTATTTT. As protein: CSAISQDTQYF.

This clonotype occurred a few times. At one boundary the junction diverges from the germline segment, which might be a read error. CDR3 protein: CASSPRTGSCEQYF. The CDR3 nucleotides read TGCGCCAGCAGCCCACGGACAGGATCCTGCGAGCAGTACTTC. The rearrangement joins TRBV4-3 to TRBJ2-4; 7 bases are a match to TRBD1. The J call is in doubt because the DNA end fits TRBJ2-7 better. Germline V gene data show CDR1 as LGHNA and CDR2 as YSLEER. The CDR3 consists of 14 residues.

A few counts support this clonotype. An end of the junction does not agree with germline; a read error may underlie this. The chain joins TRBV20-1 to TRBJ1-2; no reliable D call. Germline V gene lookup returns CDR1 DFQATT and CDR2 SNEGSKA (reference sequence). The CDR3 loop spans 13 amino acids. CDR3 nucleotide sequence: TGCAGCGCTAGGCACCCCTCCAAGGATGGCTACACCTTC. Protein: CSARHPSKDGYTF.

The rearrangement joins TRBV12-3 or TRBV12-4 to TRBJ1-4; D possibly corresponds to TRBD1 (6 bases). The V gene lost 2 bases and the J gene lost 13 bases, with 11 bases spanning the gap. The CDR3 spans 12 residues. The CDR3 region is CASSLPGARLFF. CDR3 sequence (DNA): TGTGCCAGCAGTTTACCGGGGGCGAGACTGTTTTTT.

This clonotype was counted a few times. The V and J genes are TRBV7-2 and TRBJ2-1; 10 bases are shared with TRBD2. The trim removed 2 bases at V and 9 bases at J, leaving 4 bases unmatched. The germline gives CDR1 SGHTA, CDR2 FQGNSA. The CDR3 extends over 14 amino acids. The CDR3 loop reads CASSLSRLAGEQFF. As DNA, the CDR3 is TGTGCCAGCAGCTTATCCCGACTAGCGGGTGAGCAGTTCTTC.

The chain couples TRBV4-3 to TRBJ2-1; tentatively, D is TRBD2 (6 bases). The germline V and J ends were trimmed by 0 bases and 9 bases, with 12 bases remaining between them. This CDR3 contains 14 residues. Germline CDR1 is LGHNA and CDR2 is YSLEER. The CDR3 protein is CASSQDTAGGEQFF. The CDR3 DNA reads TGCGCCAGCAGCCAAGATACAGCCGGGGGTGAGCAGTTCTTC.

Note on this clonotype: Since a much larger clone is just one base distant, this may be a read error. CDR3: CASNLVLQDQYF. The CDR3 nucleotides are TGTGCCAGCAACTTGGTTTTGCAGGATCAGTACTTC. V and J are TRBV5-5 and TRBJ2-4; no clear D gene. Germline CDR1 is SGHKS and CDR2 is YYEKEE (reference sequence). The CDR3 consists of 12 residues.

This clonotype has just a few counts. J is TRBJ2-2 and V is TRBV4-1; D may correspond to TRBD1 or TRBD2 (5 bases each). CDR1 is MGHRA, CDR2 YSYEKL, per germline. This CDR3 contains 14 residues. V was clipped by 0 bases and J by 5 bases, with 7 bases between them. Here the CDR3 reads CASSQDWGTGELFF. As DNA, the CDR3 is TGCGCCAGCAGCCAAGATTGGGGGACCGGGGAGCTGTTTTTT.

With respect to this clonotype: With a much larger clone just one base away, this may be a read error. The chain couples TRBV29-1 to TRBJ2-1; D is undetermined. CDR1 is SQVTM and CDR2 is ANQGSEA in the germline V gene. The CDR3 spans 12 residues. This CDR3 is CSPDGPKNGQFF. CDR3 coding DNA: TGCAGCCCCGATGGTCCGAAAAATGGGCAGTTCTTC.

This clonotype appeared many times. The V and J genes are TRBV5-1 and TRBJ2-1, with 13 bases lining up with TRBD2. The CDR3 runs to 16 residues. The junction had 1 base not matched to a gene; V was cut back by 4 bases and J by 0 bases. Germline V lookup: CDR1 SGHRS, CDR2 YFSETQ. CDR3 DNA: TGCGCCAGCAGCCGGACTAGCGGGGGCTCCTACAATGAGCAGTTCTTC. Translation gives CASSRTSGGSYNEQFF.

J is TRBJ1-2 and V is TRBV6-5, with D uncertain. The CDR3 is made up of 14 amino acids. Trimming shortened V by 3 bases and J by 7 bases, and 15 bases separated the two germline ends. The V gene's germline CDR1 is MNHEY and CDR2 SVGAGI. Here the CDR3 DNA reads TGTGCCAGCAGTTATGAACCCTCAGGCGGTGGCTACACCTTC. Its protein is CASSYEPSGGGYTF.

Only one count was recorded for this clonotype. This CDR3 reads CASSPAAGASQPQHF. DNA for the CDR3: TGTGCCAGCTCACCTGCGGCGGGGGCTTCTCAGCCCCAGCATTTT. The chain employs TRBV18 and TRBJ1-5; weak D call: TRBD1 (6 bases). This CDR3 comprises 15 residues. The V and J ends lost 3 bases and 6 bases respectively, with 15 bases between them. The germline V gene encodes CDR1 KGHSH and CDR2 LQKENI.

Details on this clonotype: The junction shows a germline mismatch at one end, possibly a read error. This rearrangement joins TRBV15 to TRBJ1-6; D ambiguous. The CDR3 covers 16 residues. The V gene's germline CDR1 is LNHNV and CDR2 YYDKDF (reference sequence). The CDR3 DNA reads TGTGCCACCAGCGGACTACGGACCGCTGATAATCCACCCCTCCACTTT. It encodes CATSGLRTADNPPLHF. Full variable domain (remainder filled in from reference TRBV15 and TRBJ1-6): DAMVIQNPRYQVTQFGKPVTLSCSQTLNHNVMYWYQQKSSQAPKLLFHYYDKDFNNEADTPDNFQSRRPNTSFCFLDIRSPGLGDTAMYLCATSGLRTADNPPLHFGNGTRLTVT.

The chain recombines TRBV25-1 with TRBJ1-1; possible D gene TRBD1, 6 bases. Germline V gene sequence: CDR1 MGHDK, CDR2 SYGVNS. The CDR3 spans 13 residues. V was pared by 0 bases and J by 11 bases, with 13 bases between. The CDR3 here is CASSEYGYRAAFF. Written as DNA, the CDR3 is TGTGCCAGCAGTGAATATGGGTACAGGGCGGCTTTCTTT.

The rearrangement links TRBV7-2 to TRBJ2-7; D perhaps matches TRBD1 (5 bases). Germline CDR1 SGHTA, CDR2 FQGNSA. The CDR3 runs to 12 residues. Between the trimmed V and J ends, which lost 5 bases and 7 bases, there was a span of 12 bases. CDR3 coding DNA: TGTGCCAGCAGCCCCACCAGGGTGGAGCAGTACTTC. Residues: CASSPTRVEQYF.

This clonotype was found many times. The chain couples TRBV20-1 to TRBJ2-7; D might be TRBD2 (6 bases). CDR1 and CDR2 from the germline V gene are DFQATT and SNEGSKA (reference sequence). CDR3 length: 14 residues. Trimming pared 3 bases from V and 3 bases from J, leaving 15 bases between. CDR3 region: CSARSPTRIYEQYF. Here the CDR3 DNA reads TGCAGTGCTAGGAGTCCGACTAGAATCTACGAGCAGTACTTC.

This clonotype was picked up a small number of times. The rearrangement joins TRBV7-2 to TRBJ2-1; 8 bases fit TRBD2. The germline gives CDR1 SGHTA, CDR2 FQGNSA. The junction had 14 bases not matched to a gene; V was cut back by 7 bases and J by 15 bases. This CDR3 spans 13 amino acids. CDR3 sequence reads: CASNPIGGAGRFF. In DNA form, the CDR3 reads TGTGCCAGCAACCCGATCGGGGGGGCCGGTAGGTTCTTC.

The gene calls are TRBV7-2 and TRBJ1-1; perhaps TRBD1 as D (5 bases). The CDR3 runs 16 residues. V dropped 4 bases and J dropped 3 bases, with 18 bases sitting between them. CDR1 is SGHTA, CDR2 FQGNSA, per germline. Here the CDR3 reads CASSSPSGGGDTEAFF. The CDR3 nucleotides are TGTGCCAGCAGCTCCCCAAGTGGGGGGGGGGACACTGAAGCTTTCTTT.

The chain combines TRBV4-3 with TRBJ2-6, with D unresolved. The CDR3 is 17 residues long. Trimming removed 0 bases at V and 2 bases at J, with 11 bases between. Germline V gene data show CDR1 as LGHNA and CDR2 as YSLEER. CDR3 loop: CASSQEVTSTGANVLTF. As DNA, the CDR3 is TGCGCCAGCAGCCAAGAGGTAACATCGACTGGGGCCAACGTCCTGACTTTC.

This clonotype came up a few times. V gene TRBV20-1 combines with J gene TRBJ2-1; D is uncertain. CDR1 is DFQATT, CDR2 SNEGSKA, per germline (reference sequence). The CDR3 spans 12 residues. V lost 5 bases to trimming and J lost 6 bases, with 11 bases between them. CDR3 loop: CSAGTRFNEQFF. For the CDR3, the DNA is TGCAGTGCTGGAACGAGGTTCAATGAGCAGTTCTTC.